This T cell receptor (beta chain) was obtained from a study of cytomegalovirus exposure and HLA in healthy donors. Notes on the study in general: Follow-up analysis later connected one missense variant in DCLRE1C with trimming of TCR beta V- and J-genes. Some V segments could not be told apart, so they were left out, TRBV6-2 and TRBV6-3 among them.

Germline assignment: CDR1 WNHNN and CDR2 SYGVQD (reference sequence). The CDR3 is made up of 14 amino acids. The V end lost 7 bases, the J end lost 2 bases, and 15 bases lay between the germline ends. The donors were healthy bone marrow donors. Details on this clone: Its antigen is unidentified.

Use of 60 Vbeta and 13 Jbeta primers characterized the PCR. Sequenced by immunoSEQ multiplex PCR; TCRdb stores in-frame clones only, minus some. The sample includes around 40,000 clones, 60% to 75% seen only once; the top ten take over 6.5%. The gene calls are TRBV10-1 and TRBJ2-7; no reliable D call. Material for sequencing was PBMCs. The TCR sequence derives from a man in his thirties or forties in good health and CMV-seronegative. The CDR3 DNA reads TGCGCCAGCAATTATGAGGAGTCTCCCTACGAGCAGTACTTC. Translation: CASNYEESPYEQYF.